The entry below gives a single T cell receptor beta chain sequence along with its context. Its antigen is currently unknown. This specimen belongs to a study of CD8 T cells in ankylosing spondylitis. The CDR3 extends over 14 amino acids. The ends were cut back, 5 bases at V and 8 bases at J, with 18 bases in the middle. Overall study results and limits: One TCR beta motif, made up of eight or nine highly homologous variants, appeared characteristic of ankylosing spondylitis blood. Disease-associated clones were reportedly significantly overrepresented in matched ankylosing spondylitis synovial fluid.

Each CDR3 protein gets one entry after TCRdb re-called the 5' RACE reads with MiXCR. Of 250,000 or so distinct CDR3 sequences listed, 20% to 30% are singletons. This receptor was identified in a male donor with ankylosing spondylitis or in good health (not recorded which). The sequencing input was blood, either unsorted or a sorted T cell fraction (not recorded which). This sequence joins TRBV12-3 or TRBV12-4 and TRBJ1-2; weak D call: TRBD1 (6 bases). In nucleotides, the CDR3 is TGTGCCAGCAGTCCCCTGAAGCCGACAGGCGGCTACACCTTC. Translated, it gives CASSPLKPTGGYTF.